Following are 20 T cell receptor beta chains from one sample sequenced in a study of siplizumab effects on memory and regulatory T cells. Produced via immunoSEQ multiplex PCR; TCRdb's table is partial and in-frame only. The sample includes under 100,000 clones, roughly 94% of them seen just once. The sequenced sample consisted of non-Treg CD4+ T cells sorted from blood. The receptors shown here come from a human donor in good health.

In this sample, this clone turned up once. The chain is built from TRBV7-3 and TRBJ1-3; D gene uncertain. Germline CDR1 is SGHTA and CDR2 is FQGTGA. V lost 5 bases and J lost 1, with 12 bases in between. The CDR3 extends over 15 amino acids. The CDR3 loop is CASSEQTSSGNTIYF. As DNA, the CDR3 is TGTGCCAGCAGCGAGCAAACAAGTTCTGGAAACACCATATATTTT.

This chain links TRBV18 with TRBJ2-3; D gene unclear. Trimming pared 5 bases from V and 2 bases from J, leaving 14 bases between. Germline CDR1 and CDR2: KGHSH and LQKENI. CDR3 length equals 15 residues. The CDR3 sequence: CASSTVLVLTDTQYF. As DNA, the CDR3 is TGTGCCAGCTCAACCGTCCTAGTTCTCACAGATACGCAGTATTTT.

The J gene is TRBJ2-7, the V gene TRBV29-1; 11 bases map to TRBD2. The CDR3 contains 17 residues. Germline V gene data show CDR1 as SQVTM and CDR2 as ANQGSEA. After removal of 0 bases from V and 4 bases from J, the junction contained 11 bases not matched to a gene. DNA for the CDR3: TGCAGCGTTGAAGATCCGATAGCGGGAGGGAGGATATACGAGCAGTACTTC. This codes for CSVEDPIAGGRIYEQYF.

The chain joins TRBV15 to TRBJ2-7, with D tentatively TRBD1 or TRBD2 (5 bases each). Germline-derived CDR1 and CDR2 are LNHNV and YYDKDF (reference sequence). Trimming removed 5 bases at V and 2 bases at J, with 19 bases between. CDR3 length: 16 amino acids. The CDR3 bases are TGTGCCACCAGCCCAGAGATGCGAGGGGCTCCCTACGAGCAGTACTTC. It yields the protein CATSPEMRGAPYEQYF. The variable domain in full, completed from reference TRBV15 and TRBJ2-7, reads DAMVIQNPRYQVTQFGKPVTLSCSQTLNHNVMYWYQQKSSQAPKLLFHYYDKDFNNEADTPDNFQSRRPNTSFCFLDIRSPGLGDTAMYLCATSPEMRGAPYEQYFGPGTRLTVT.

The chain links TRBV7-8 to TRBJ1-4; D remains ambiguous. V lost 3 bases and J 5 bases, leaving 22 bases between the germline ends. This CDR3 contains 18 residues. CDR1 is SGHVS and CDR2 is FQNEAQ in the germline V gene. CDR3 protein: CASSFLYSPTMGNEKLFF. CDR3 DNA sequence: TGTGCCAGCAGCTTCTTATATAGCCCCACTATGGGCAATGAAAAACTGTTTTTT.

The table lists this clone with a few counts. V usage is TRBV19 and J usage is TRBJ1-1; D is unresolved. The ends were cut back, 9 bases at V and 0 bases at J, with 8 bases in the middle. The germline CDR1 and CDR2 sequences are LNHDA and SQIVND (reference sequence). The CDR3 extends over 12 amino acids. The CDR3 loop is CASTGLNTEAFF. The CDR3 nucleotides read TGTGCCAGCACCGGTCTGAACACTGAAGCTTTCTTT.

CDR3 bases: TGCGCCAGCAGCTTGACAGGGGCCAACGTCCTGACTTTC. It is translated as CASSLTGANVLTF. The rearrangement joins TRBV5-1 to TRBJ2-6; no clear D. Per germline, CDR1 SGHRS and CDR2 YFSETQ. The CDR3 is made up of 13 amino acids. V was pared by 1 base and J by 4 bases, with 3 bases between.

The V gene is TRBV30, the J gene TRBJ2-5; D remains unclear. The V gene lost 0 bases and the J gene lost 7 bases, with 3 bases spanning the gap. This CDR3 comprises 10 residues. CDR1 is GTSNPN, CDR2 SVGIG, per germline (reference sequence). The CDR3 DNA reads TGTGCCTGGAGTGTAACGACCCAGTACTTC. Translation: CAWSVTTQYF.

This sequence joins TRBV11-3 and TRBJ2-1, with D possibly being TRBD1 or TRBD2 (6 bases each). This CDR3 spans 13 amino acids. CDR1 is SGHNT and CDR2 is YENEEA in the germline V gene. Between the trimmed V and J ends, which lost 2 bases and 10 bases, there was a span of 12 bases. The CDR3 sequence: CASSLMGGGEQFF. The CDR3 region has the DNA TGTGCCAGCAGCTTAATGGGGGGCGGGGAGCAGTTCTTC.

The J gene is TRBJ2-7, the V gene TRBV5-1; D possibly corresponds to TRBD2 (5 bases). The germline V and J ends were trimmed by 5 bases and 3 bases, with 18 bases remaining between them. The CDR3 runs to 15 residues. Germline CDR1 SGHRS, CDR2 YFSETQ. The CDR3 protein is CASRFSQEVDYEQYF. The CDR3 DNA reads TGCGCCAGCAGGTTTTCGCAGGAGGTGGACTACGAGCAGTACTTC.

J is TRBJ1-1 and V is TRBV5-4; maybe TRBD1 (5 bases). Germline V CDR1 and CDR2: SGHNT, YYREEE (reference sequence). V shed 4 bases and J shed 1 base, with 14 bases lying between them. The CDR3 has 15 amino acids. Here the CDR3 reads CASSPSGRRNTEAFF. The CDR3 DNA is TGTGCCAGCAGCCCCTCGGGACGGAGGAACACTGAAGCTTTCTTT.

The chain has TRBV5-4 and TRBJ1-2, with D hard to call. The V end was cut by 2 bases, the J end by 8 bases, with 13 bases between. Germline V gives CDR1 SGHNT, CDR2 YYREEE (reference sequence). The CDR3 consists of 13 residues. Here the CDR3 DNA reads TGTGCCAGCAGCTTAACCATGGCCAGAGGCTACACCTTC. Its protein product is CASSLTMARGYTF.

J is TRBJ1-4 and V is TRBV19; tentative D call: TRBD1 (6 bases). The V gene's germline CDR1 is LNHDA and CDR2 SQIVND (reference sequence). The CDR3 length is 17 residues. V lost 5 bases to trimming and J lost 2 bases, with 18 bases between them. CDR3 protein: CASSPRGRFSTNEKLFF. DNA of the CDR3: TGTGCCAGTAGTCCGCGGGGGCGGTTTTCGACTAATGAAAAACTGTTTTTT.

The rearrangement uses TRBV7-9 and TRBJ2-5; D uncertain. V gave up 0 bases and J gave up 5 bases, with 4 bases separating them. The CDR3 spans 12 residues. The germline gives CDR1 SEHNR, CDR2 FQNEAQ (reference sequence). The CDR3 DNA reads as TGTGCCAGCAGCTTAGCCGGGGAGACCCAGTACTTC. It is translated as CASSLAGETQYF.

The rearrangement joins TRBV27 to TRBJ2-5; 8 bases line up with TRBD2. Per the germline V gene, CDR1 is MNHEY and CDR2 is SMNVEV (reference sequence). The CDR3 sequence is 14 residues long. The J segment lost 6 bases and the V segment lost 8 bases, leaving 11 bases of the junction unmatched. The CDR3 nucleotides are TGTGCCAGCCAACCCGGCGGCGGGAGGAAGACCCAGTACTTC. This codes for CASQPGGGRKTQYF.

In its sample, this clone was seen once. The chain couples TRBV7-6 to TRBJ2-7, with no clear D. With 6 bases removed from V and 6 bases from J, the gap between germline ends came to 30 bases. Germline assignment: CDR1 SGHVS and CDR2 FNYEAQ. The CDR3 runs to 18 residues. The CDR3 here is CASSRRDPAKVPVSEQYF. The CDR3 DNA sequence: TGTGCCAGCAGTCGCCGCGACCCAGCAAAGGTCCCGGTCTCCGAGCAGTACTTC.

The V call is TRBV5-4, the J call TRBJ1-1, with TRBD1 matching over 9 bases. CDR3 size: 16 residues. The germline V gene has CDR1 SGHNT and CDR2 YYREEE (reference sequence). V shed 3 bases and J 6 bases; nucleotides not matched to a gene: 12. Here the CDR3 DNA reads TGTGCCAGCAGCTCACCCGGGACAGGGAGTATCGCTGAAGCTTTCTTT. Translated, it gives CASSSPGTGSIAEAFF.

The gene calls are TRBV11-3 and TRBJ2-7; D is ambiguous. CDR1 is SGHNT, CDR2 YENEEA, per germline. This CDR3 comprises 13 residues. Trimming stripped 3 bases from V and 5 bases from J, with 11 bases between. The CDR3: CASSLTAPHEQYF. DNA of the CDR3: TGTGCCAGCAGCTTGACCGCGCCCCACGAGCAGTACTTC. Full variable domain (missing parts from reference TRBV11-3 and TRBJ2-7): EAGVVQSPRYKIIEKKQPVAFWCNPISGHNTLYWYLQNLGQGPELLIRYENEEAVDDSQLPKDRFSAERLKGVDSTLKIQPAELGDSAVYLCASSLTAPHEQYFGPGTRLTVT.

The chain employs TRBV4-1 and TRBJ1-5; D remains ambiguous. This CDR3 spans 13 amino acids. Per the germline V gene, CDR1 is MGHRA and CDR2 is YSYEKL. V was pared by 6 bases and J by 6 bases, with 12 bases between. In DNA form, the CDR3 reads TGCGCCAGCAGGGGAGTTGATGCTCAGCCCCAGCATTTT. This codes for CASRGVDAQPQHF.

About this clone itself: Compared with germline, one end of the junction differs, possibly owing to a read error. The chain is built from TRBV28 and TRBJ2-7; 9 bases are a match to TRBD2. The CDR3 covers 11 residues. The V gene's germline CDR1 is MDHEN and CDR2 SYDVKM. The CDR3 region has the DNA TGTGCCAGCAGAGGCGGGAGGGTCTGGATCTTC. Protein product: CASRGGRVWIF. The full variable domain, rest sourced from reference TRBV28 and TRBJ2-7, is DVKVTQSSRYLVKRTGEKVFLECVQDMDHENMFWYRQDPGLGLRLIYFSYDVKMKEKGDIPEGYSVSREKKERFSLILESASTNQTSMYLCASRGGRVWIFGPGTRLTVT.